This record looks at one T cell receptor beta chain sequence and its context. This entry belongs to a study of shared clonotypes between healthy human individuals. CDR1 and CDR2 from the germline V gene are MRHNA and SNTAGT. This CDR3 spans 14 amino acids. V lost 4 bases and J 8 bases, leaving 15 bases between the germline ends. TCRdb keeps only in-frame clones here, not all; method: immunoSEQ multiplex PCR. The sample contains around 1.9 million clones, about 93% of which appear only once. Naive CD8 populations comprised CD45RO-negative cells positively selected for CCR7, excluding terminally differentiated effector memory CD45RA+ cells.

The sample taken for sequencing was naive CD8+ T cells from PBMCs. V and J are TRBV6-4 and TRBJ2-1, with TRBD2 as a possible D gene (6 bases). The source of this sequence is a man younger than 35 in good health. Some clones in this sample may be carry-over from other donors' samples. CDR3 sequence reads: CASSGGGTLDEQFF. The CDR3 DNA reads as TGTGCCAGCAGTGGAGGAGGGACTTTGGATGAGCAGTTCTTC.